The clone carrying this TCR beta chain has only one observation. Its specificity is unknown. Germline V gene lookup returns CDR1 MDHEN and CDR2 SYDVKM. V was pared by 3 bases and J by 4 bases, with 12 bases between. This CDR3 is 14 amino acids long. The data are from a study of cytomegalovirus exposure and HLA in healthy donors. 13 Jbeta primers and 60 Vbeta primers were used for the PCR. This table comes from immunoSEQ multiplex PCR, and its TCRdb copy is limited to in-frame clones, with some not included. The table has over 150,000 clones, approximately 79% seen once. Study-wide results and caveats: A later analysis showed TCR association rates differing by HLA locus, peaking at DRB1 and lowest at HLA-C. Researchers reported in a later analysis that common viral pathogens appeared linked to several top clusters.

Donors consisted of healthy bone marrow donors. V and J are TRBV28 and TRBJ1-2; D gene uncertain. The TCR comes from a man in his fifties or sixties in good health and CMV-seronegative. Sequencing was done on a sample of PBMCs. CDR3 bases: TGTGCCAGCAGTTTTCTACAGCCGTCCTATGGCTACACCTTC. Encoded protein: CASSFLQPSYGYTF.